These 11 T cell receptor beta chains came from one sample sequenced in a study of T-cell memory formation after mild COVID-19. A single record per CDR3 protein comes from TCRdb applying MiXCR to the 5' RACE reads. Found here are approximately 430,000 distinct CDR3 sequences, 23% of them singletons; the top ten hold 13%. The sample comprised PBMCs or a T cell subset sorted from them (not recorded which). These receptors were taken from an adult woman who had mild COVID-19 (a few samples of this study predate the infection). Cell type and time point are not known.

This sequence joins TRBV4-1 and TRBJ2-7, with a possible D match to TRBD2 (5 bases). The CDR3 extends over 15 amino acids. V shed 0 bases and J shed 2 bases, with 11 bases lying between them. Germline lookup yields CDR1 MGHRA and CDR2 YSYEKL. The CDR3 sequence is CASSQERAVTYEQYF. The CDR3, as DNA: TGCGCCAGCAGCCAAGAGAGGGCGGTTACCTACGAGCAGTACTTC.

This sequence joins TRBV5-1 and TRBJ2-1; D ambiguous. The CDR3 runs to 17 residues. Germline loops: CDR1 SGHRS, CDR2 YFSETQ. The V gene lost 1 base and the J gene lost 0 bases, with 14 bases spanning the gap. The CDR3 DNA reads TGCGCCAGCAGCTTGTCACGTCGGCTCTCCTCCTACAATGAGCAGTTCTTC. Encoded protein: CASSLSRRLSSYNEQFF.

This clonotype was counted between two and nine times. V and J are TRBV5-1 and TRBJ2-3; D call uncertain. V lost 0 bases to trimming and J lost 3 bases, with 11 bases between them. CDR1 SGHRS and CDR2 YFSETQ come from the germline V gene. This CDR3 region has 15 residues. CDR3 nucleotides: TGCGCCAGCAGCTTGGGCCTGCATTCTACAGATACGCAGTATTTT. This gives the protein CASSLGLHSTDTQYF.

This clonotype was seen repeatedly, ten times or more. The J gene is TRBJ1-5, the V gene TRBV7-9; the D gene is possibly TRBD1 (5 bases). V was shortened by 4 bases and J by 7 bases, with 8 bases between the two germline ends. There are 12 residues in the CDR3. CDR1 and CDR2 from the germline V gene are SEHNR and FQNEAQ (reference sequence). The CDR3: CASSSRGQPQHF. The CDR3 region has the DNA TGTGCCAGCAGCTCACGGGGGCAGCCCCAGCATTTT.

The CDR3 sequence: CASSWATDRGFFYGYTF. The CDR3, as DNA: TGTGCCAGCAGCTGGGCGACAGACAGGGGGTTTTTCTATGGCTACACCTTC. The rearrangement joins TRBV5-6 to TRBJ1-2; 9 bases map to TRBD1. With 3 bases clipped from V and 4 bases from J, the junction kept 13 bases outside the gene matches. This CDR3 comprises 17 residues. Germline values: CDR1 SGHDT, CDR2 YYEEEE.

The genes are TRBV27 and TRBJ1-3; D may be TRBD1 (6 bases). The CDR3 runs to 15 residues. The germline V gene has CDR1 MNHEY and CDR2 SMNVEV (reference sequence). Deletions cut 2 bases from V and 4 bases from J, with 12 bases between. The chain's CDR3 is CASSLTRGQGNTIYF. As DNA, the CDR3 is TGTGCCAGCAGTTTAACGAGAGGACAGGGAAACACCATATATTTT.

The genes are TRBV6-2 or TRBV6-3 and TRBJ2-2, with D maybe TRBD1 (7 bases). CDR3 length: 16 residues. Trimming took off 6 bases at V and 4 bases at J, with 18 bases between the two ends. Germline CDR1 MNHEY, CDR2 SVGEGT. CDR3 DNA: TGTGCCAGCAGCCCTACGGGGGACAGTATCACCGGGGAGCTGTTTTTT. This translates into CASSPTGDSITGELFF.

There are a few counts of this clonotype. The rearrangement links TRBV4-3 to TRBJ1-3; a possible D gene is TRBD1 (5 bases). The CDR3 loop spans 15 amino acids. Between the trimmed V and J ends, which lost 3 bases and 4 bases, there was a span of 13 bases. Germline CDR1 is LGHNA and CDR2 is YSLEER. The CDR3 sequence: CASSQKTGPGNTIYF. The CDR3 DNA follows: TGCGCCAGCAGCCAGAAGACGGGACCCGGAAACACCATATATTTT.

The chain has TRBV20-1 and TRBJ2-3; 10 bases are a match to TRBD2. This CDR3 has 14 residues. Germline lookup yields CDR1 DFQATT and CDR2 SNEGSKA (reference sequence). V dropped 6 bases and J dropped 5; count of bases not matched to a gene: 8. The DNA of the CDR3 is TGCAGTGCCCAGCGGGGGGGCCGCGGAGATACGCAGTATTTT. This translates into CSAQRGGRGDTQYF.

V is TRBV27 and J is TRBJ2-7, with a tentative D call TRBD2 (5 bases). V lost 8 bases and J lost 3, with 14 bases in between. The CDR3 consists of 13 residues. Germline assignment: CDR1 MNHEY and CDR2 SMNVEV (reference sequence). CDR3 coding DNA: TGTGCCAGCCGTAGAGGGTCTTTCTACGAGCAGTACTTC. Translating it yields CASRRGSFYEQYF.

This clonotype was observed at least ten times. One end of the junction does not line up with germline, which may come from a read error. The chain recombines TRBV5-5 with TRBJ2-4; D gene unclear. The CDR3 length is 12 residues. CDR1 and CDR2 (germline): SGHKS, YYEKEE (reference sequence). In DNA form, the CDR3 reads TGTGCCAGCAGCTTTGGTGATATAGGTTGGCTGTTC. Translated, it gives CASSFGDIGWLF.